This T cell receptor beta chain is from a study of shared clonotypes between healthy human individuals. On the study more broadly: Plates per donor: three CD4 naive, three CD4 memory, two CD8 naive, one CD8 memory.

Generated by immunoSEQ multiplex PCR, the TCRdb table keeps only in-frame clones and is missing some. The sample lists about 2.3 million clones; approximately 93% were seen once. This clone was counted a few times. The J segment lost 1 base and the V segment lost 4 bases, leaving 4 bases of the junction unmatched. Germline values: CDR1 SGHDT, CDR2 YYEEEE. This CDR3 region has 15 residues. From CD4+ cells came CD45RA+ naive and CD45RA-negative memory subsets. The receptor was derived from a man between 18 and 35 years old in good health. Some clones in this sample may be carry-over from other donors' samples. The chain recombines TRBV5-6 with TRBJ1-4, with 7 bases fitting TRBD1. The sequenced sample consisted of naive CD4+ T cells from PBMCs. As for subset: CD45RA+ positively selected. In nucleotides, the CDR3 is TGTGCCAGCAGCACCTGGGACAGAACTAATGAAAAACTGTTTTTT. It yields the protein CASSTWDRTNEKLFF. The complete variable domain, with remaining parts taken from reference TRBV5-6 and TRBJ1-4, reads DAGVTQSPTHLIKTRGQQVTLRCSPKSGHDTVSWYQQALGQGPQFIFQYYEEEERQRGNFPDRFSGHQFPNYSSELNVNALLLGDSALYLCASSTWDRTNEKLFFGSGTQLSVL.